This T cell receptor beta chain was sequenced for a study of T cells in Graves' hyperthyroidism and ophthalmopathy. Stable disease denoted Graves' hyperthyroidism without ophthalmopathy progression within 18 months. Hyperthyroidism patients were newly diagnosed, had disease duration under 2 months, and were aged 18 to 65 years. As regards this clonotype: Its target is unknown.

TCR beta CDR3 region amplification was performed from RNA transcripts. TCR CDR3 regions were first amplified by RT-PCR with HTBI primers. Each CDR3 protein gets one entry after TCRdb re-called the multiplex PCR reads with MiXCR. The sample yields approximately 600,000 distinct CDR3 sequences, about 16% seen once. Study-level points and caveats: For ophthalmopathy, model prediction preceded onset by a median 6.5 months.

CDR1 and CDR2 (germline): SGHTA, FQGNSA. V lost 4 bases, J lost 4 bases, and 12 bases stayed unmatched. CDR3 size: 16 residues. The chain links TRBV7-2 to TRBJ2-5; TRBD2 aligns across 7 bases. The sequence was obtained from a woman aged 25 to 39 with Graves' hyperthyroidism. The sample consisted of blood. The CDR3 coding sequence is TGTGCCAGCAGCTCCATGCCCGCGGGAGTAGGAGAGACCCAGTACTTC. Amino acid sequence: CASSSMPAGVGETQYF. Drawing the rest from reference TRBV7-2 and TRBJ2-5, the complete variable domain is GAGVSQSPSNKVTEKGKDVELRCDPISGHTALYWYRQSLGQGLEFLIYFQGNSAPDKSGLPSDRFSAERTGGSVSTLTIQRTQQEDSAVYLCASSSMPAGVGETQYFGPGTRLLVL.